This T cell receptor beta chain was sequenced in a study of neoadjuvant nivolumab and ipilimumab in lung cancer. The repertoire was sequenced with immunoSEQ multiplex PCR; TCRdb's copy has only in-frame clones and lacks some. The sample yields tens of thousands of clones, around 89% seen once. Concerning this clone itself: The antigen is unknown.

The length of the CDR3 is 13 residues. Trimming at V came to 7 bases and at J to 4 bases, leaving 9 bases not matched to a gene. Looked up from germline, CDR1 is GTSNPN and CDR2 is SVGIG (reference sequence). Study conclusions and caveats: Pretherapy blood TCR richness correlated positively with resected tumor richness. TCR richness and clonality were higher in tumors than adjacent uninvolved lung. Only two of four nivolumab-treated tumors gained richness and clonality by surgery. Only a small number of samples underwent TCR sequencing.

The sample in question was blood, obtained before neoadjuvant nivolumab, alone or with ipilimumab. The receptor was derived from an adult with non-small cell lung cancer. Some clones in this sample may be carry-over from other donors' samples. This chain uses TRBV30 with TRBJ2-7; TRBD2 matches 8 bases. The CDR3 region is CAYAGGLLYEQYF. The DNA for the CDR3 is TGTGCCTATGCGGGAGGACTCTTATACGAGCAGTACTTC.